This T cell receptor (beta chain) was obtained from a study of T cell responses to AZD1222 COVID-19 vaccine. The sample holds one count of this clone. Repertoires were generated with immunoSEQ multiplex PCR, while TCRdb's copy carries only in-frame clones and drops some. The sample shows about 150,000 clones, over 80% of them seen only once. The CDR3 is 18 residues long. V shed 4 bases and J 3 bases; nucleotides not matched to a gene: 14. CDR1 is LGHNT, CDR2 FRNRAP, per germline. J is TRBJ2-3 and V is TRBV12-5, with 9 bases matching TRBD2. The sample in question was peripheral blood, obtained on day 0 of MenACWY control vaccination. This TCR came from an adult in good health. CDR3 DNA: TGTGCTAGTGGTTCGGGGGGCCTAGCGGGGCCCTGGACAGATACGCAGTATTTT. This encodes CASGSGGLAGPWTDTQYF.